The 26 T cell receptor beta chains given below trace back to one sample, sequenced in a study of T-cell memory formation after mild COVID-19. Each CDR3 protein is one row after TCRdb ran MiXCR on the 5' RACE reads. Here the sample spans about 270,000 distinct CDR3 sequences, over 15% being singletons. The sample comprised PBMCs or a T cell subset sorted from them (not recorded which). The source of these receptors is an adult woman who had mild COVID-19 (a few samples of this study predate the infection). Cell type and time point are not known.

The CDR3 loop reads CASSSPSKQFF. The CDR3 DNA reads as TGTGCCAGCAGTTCCCCTAGCAAGCAGTTCTTC. This chain joins TRBV12-3 or TRBV12-4 and TRBJ2-1; D perhaps matches TRBD2 (5 bases). This CDR3 is 11 amino acids long. V was cut by 4 bases and J by 11 bases, with 9 bases left in between.

This clonotype was picked up a small number of times. The chain employs TRBV12-3 or TRBV12-4 and TRBJ1-1; D unclear. The CDR3 covers 14 residues. Deletions cut 6 bases from V and 0 bases from J, with 11 bases between. The CDR3 protein is CASSLDTLNTEAFF. CDR3 bases: TGTGCCAGCAGCCTAGACACACTGAACACTGAAGCTTTCTTT.

At least ten counts were recorded for this clonotype. This chain joins TRBV12-3 or TRBV12-4 and TRBJ2-3, with 7 bases aligning to TRBD2. J gave up 3 bases and V 4 bases, and 7 bases lay outside the gene matches. The CDR3 spans 15 residues. In DNA form, the CDR3 reads TGTGCCAGCAGTTCCCGGACTAGAATGACAGATACGCAGTATTTT. This encodes CASSSRTRMTDTQYF.

In this sample, this clonotype turned up a few times. V gene TRBV18 combines with J gene TRBJ1-5, with 10 bases identical to TRBD1. Per the germline V gene, CDR1 is KGHSH and CDR2 is LQKENI. This CDR3 has 15 amino acids. J was trimmed by 2 bases and V by 9 bases; bases with no gene match: 7. For the CDR3, the DNA is TGTGCCAGTTCCCCCGACAGGGGGCGCAATCAGCCCCAGCATTTT. It specifies CASSPDRGRNQPQHF.

The J gene is TRBJ2-7, the V gene TRBV6-2 or TRBV6-3; 8 nucleotides agree with TRBD1. The V gene end was trimmed by 2 bases and the J gene end by 2 bases; junction bases not matched to a gene: 5. Germline-derived CDR1 and CDR2 are MNHEY and SVGEGT. This CDR3 spans 15 amino acids. DNA for the CDR3: TGTGCCAGCAGTTACGGGGGGACAGGAGCCTACGAGCAGTACTTC. Translated: CASSYGGTGAYEQYF.

The table lists this clonotype with a few counts. The chain links TRBV9 to TRBJ2-3, with D possibly being TRBD1 or TRBD2 (6 bases each). Germline V gene lookup returns CDR1 SGDLS and CDR2 YYNGEE. The V end was cut by 0 bases, the J end by 3 bases, with 17 bases between. The CDR3 length is 17 residues. The CDR3 loop reads CASSVEVSGARTDTQYF. The CDR3 DNA sequence: TGTGCCAGCAGCGTAGAGGTTTCGGGGGCTCGGACAGATACGCAGTATTTT.

This clonotype was detected a few times. This rearrangement joins TRBV5-6 to TRBJ1-1, with a possible D match to TRBD1 (6 bases). Germline lookup yields CDR1 SGHDT and CDR2 YYEEEE. Trimming pared 1 base from V and 4 bases from J, leaving 17 bases between. CDR3 size: 16 residues. For the CDR3, the DNA is TGTGCCAGCAGCTTGTTACAGGGATCTGGCCGCACTGAAGCTTTCTTT. Its translation: CASSLLQGSGRTEAFF. The entire variable domain, with the rest obtained from reference TRBV5-6 and TRBJ1-1, is as follows: DAGVTQSPTHLIKTRGQQVTLRCSPKSGHDTVSWYQQALGQGPQFIFQYYEEEERQRGNFPDRFSGHQFPNYSSELNVNALLLGDSALYLCASSLLQGSGRTEAFFGQGTRLTVV.

V and J are TRBV24-1 and TRBJ2-2; no reliable D call. V was cut by 9 bases and J by 6 bases, with 10 bases left in between. Germline V gene sequence: CDR1 KGHDR, CDR2 SFDVKD. This CDR3 is 12 amino acids long. The chain's CDR3 is CATSIWSGELFF. The CDR3 coding sequence is TGTGCCACCTCGATCTGGTCCGGGGAGCTGTTTTTT.

In this sample, this clonotype turned up a few times. The CDR3 bases are TGTGCCAGCAGGCCCCGGTCTGCGGGAGTCGGGGATACGCAGTATTTT. Protein: CASRPRSAGVGDTQYF. The V call is TRBV12-3 or TRBV12-4, the J call TRBJ2-3, with 7 bases identical to TRBD2. CDR3 size: 16 residues. Germline trimming cut 6 bases from V and 6 bases from J; bases unmatched to any gene: 15.

In its sample, this clonotype was seen a few times. J is TRBJ1-3 and V is TRBV7-9; no reliable D call. Trimming pared 5 bases from V and 2 bases from J, leaving 16 bases between. CDR1 is SEHNR, CDR2 FQNEAQ, per germline (reference sequence). CDR3 length: 16 amino acids. The CDR3 DNA sequence: TGTGCCAGCAGCCCAGGACTGGGAGTAGCTGGAAACACCATATATTTT. Translation: CASSPGLGVAGNTIYF.

In this sample, this clonotype turned up a few times. The chain is built from TRBV2 and TRBJ2-2; a weak D match, TRBD2 (6 bases). The CDR3 covers 14 residues. The germline CDR1 and CDR2 sequences are SNHLY and FYNNEI. Between the trimmed V and J ends, which lost 8 bases and 6 bases, there was a span of 16 bases. The CDR3 DNA sequence: TGTGCCAGCTCGTCGGGCGGGGCCCCCGGGGAGCTGTTTTTT. It codes for CASSSGGAPGELFF.

The rearrangement links TRBV10-3 to TRBJ2-1; 9 bases match TRBD2. Germline V CDR1 and CDR2: ENHRY, SYGVKD. The junction had 2 bases not matched to a gene; V was cut back by 2 bases and J by 3 bases. The CDR3 has 15 residues. The CDR3 region is CAISEQRGDYNEQFF. The CDR3 nucleotides are TGTGCCATCAGTGAGCAGCGGGGGGACTACAATGAGCAGTTCTTC.

The rearrangement links TRBV6-2 or TRBV6-3 to TRBJ2-1; D is unresolved. V was clipped by 7 bases and J by 4 bases, with 5 bases between them. In germline, CDR1 is MNHEY, CDR2 SVGEGT. The CDR3 contains 11 residues. CDR3 protein: CASKKYNEQFF. CDR3 bases: TGTGCCAGCAAGAAATACAATGAGCAGTTCTTC.

This clonotype has just a few counts. V and J are TRBV19 and TRBJ1-1, with no clear D. Germline V gene sequence: CDR1 LNHDA, CDR2 SQIVND (reference sequence). Trimming removed 7 bases at V and 3 bases at J, with 18 bases between. The CDR3 totals 15 residues. The CDR3 DNA reads TGTGCCAGTACCACGCTCCGGGGTTATGACACTGAAGCTTTCTTT. Its protein product is CASTTLRGYDTEAFF.

In this sample, this clonotype turned up once. CDR3 sequence reads: CASSSTSGRRYNEQFF. DNA of the CDR3: TGTGCCAGCAGCTCCACTAGCGGGAGGCGTTACAATGAGCAGTTCTTC. The V gene is TRBV5-4, the J gene TRBJ2-1, with TRBD2 matching over 12 bases. J was trimmed by 4 bases and V by 3 bases; bases with no gene match: 5. Germline V gene lookup returns CDR1 SGHNT and CDR2 YYREEE (reference sequence). The CDR3 runs 16 residues.

This clonotype was observed at least ten times. This chain uses TRBV7-3 with TRBJ1-5; D not resolved. V lost 5 bases to trimming and J lost 3 bases, with 14 bases between them. The CDR3 runs to 15 residues. Per germline, CDR1 SGHTA and CDR2 FQGTGA. The CDR3 loop reads CASSPNGWPNQPQHF. CDR3 nucleotide sequence: TGTGCCAGCAGCCCTAATGGCTGGCCCAATCAGCCCCAGCATTTT. The variable domain in full, completed from reference TRBV7-3 and TRBJ1-5, reads GAGVSQTPSNKVTEKGKYVELRCDPISGHTALYWYRQSLGQGPEFLIYFQGTGAADDSGLPNDRFFAVRPEGSVSTLKIQRTERGDSAVYLCASSPNGWPNQPQHFGDGTRLSIL.

The CDR3 loop reads CASTRTGIPYEQYF. DNA of the CDR3: TGTGCCAGCACCAGGACAGGGATTCCGTACGAGCAGTACTTC. This chain uses TRBV6-5 with TRBJ2-7; 8 bases align to TRBD1. Trimming took 7 bases from V and 4 from J; bases not matched to a gene: 9. Germline-derived CDR1 and CDR2 are MNHEY and SVGAGI. CDR3 size: 14 residues.

This chain links TRBV5-1 with TRBJ1-1; D remains unclear. This CDR3 comprises 13 residues. Trimming took 0 bases from V and 11 from J, leaving 14 bases between them. Germline-derived CDR1 and CDR2 are SGHRS and YFSETQ. In nucleotides, the CDR3 is TGCGCCAGCAGCTTGGATCCCGGGTTGGTCGCTTTCTTT. This sequence encodes CASSLDPGLVAFF.

This clonotype was seen a handful of times. The chain employs TRBV5-6 and TRBJ2-3; maybe TRBD1 (6 bases). CDR1 is SGHDT and CDR2 is YYEEEE in the germline V gene. The CDR3 contains 14 residues. The V and J ends lost 3 bases and 4 bases respectively, with 12 bases between them. The CDR3 sequence: CASSSNRVSDTQYF. As DNA, the CDR3 is TGTGCCAGCAGCTCGAACAGGGTTTCAGATACGCAGTATTTT.

The rearrangement links TRBV6-1 to TRBJ1-1, with D maybe TRBD1 (6 bases). Trimming removed 10 bases from V and 1 base from J, with 16 bases in between. This CDR3 has 14 amino acids. The germline V gene encodes CDR1 MNHNS and CDR2 SASEGT. The CDR3 DNA reads TGTGCCACCACTACCGGACAGCCGAACACTGAAGCTTTCTTT. Encoded protein: CATTTGQPNTEAFF.

This clonotype was seen ten or more times. The genes are TRBV12-3 or TRBV12-4 and TRBJ1-1; maybe TRBD1 (6 bases). This CDR3 is built from 14 residues. The V and J ends lost 3 bases and 11 bases respectively, with 19 bases between them. The CDR3, as DNA: TGTGCCAGCAGTTTGCCTGGGGGGCAGGGTGAGGCTTTCTTT. It translates to CASSLPGGQGEAFF.

This rearrangement joins TRBV5-1 to TRBJ2-3, with a tentative D call TRBD2 (7 bases). The CDR3 loop spans 16 amino acids. Looked up from germline, CDR1 is SGHRS and CDR2 is YFSETQ. V was trimmed by 0 bases and J by 6 bases, leaving 17 bases between them. The CDR3 here is CASSLVPRGGGDTQYF. CDR3 nucleotides: TGCGCCAGCAGCTTGGTTCCTCGCGGGGGCGGGGATACGCAGTATTTT.

This clonotype was picked up a small number of times. The chain links TRBV20-1 to TRBJ1-1; TRBD1 aligns across 8 bases. Trimming at V came to 3 bases and at J to 3 bases, leaving 9 bases not matched to a gene. The CDR3 runs to 15 residues. Germline CDR1 and CDR2: DFQATT and SNEGSKA (reference sequence). Here the CDR3 DNA reads TGCAGTGCTAGCGGGACAGGTGGCTTACACACTGAAGCTTTCTTT. Translating it yields CSASGTGGLHTEAFF.

This clonotype was picked up a small number of times. V usage is TRBV5-4 and J usage is TRBJ2-5; 11 nucleotides match TRBD2. The V gene end was trimmed by 4 bases and the J gene end by 0 bases; junction bases not matched to a gene: 8. From germline, CDR1 is SGHNT and CDR2 YYREEE (reference sequence). This CDR3 spans 17 amino acids. DNA for the CDR3: TGTGCCAGCAGCCGACCGGGACTAGCGGAGTACCAAGAGACCCAGTACTTC. Amino acid sequence: CASSRPGLAEYQETQYF.

The table lists this clonotype with a few counts. The chain uses TRBV18 and TRBJ2-1; 7 positions match TRBD1. The J segment lost 6 bases and the V segment lost 4 bases, leaving 6 bases of the junction unmatched. This CDR3 comprises 14 residues. Germline CDR1 and CDR2: KGHSH and LQKENI. The CDR3 DNA reads TGTGCCAGCTCACGGGGACAGCGCACCAATGAGCAGTTCTTC. This sequence encodes CASSRGQRTNEQFF.

This clonotype was detected a few times. The rearrangement uses TRBV12-3 or TRBV12-4 and TRBJ1-2, with TRBD1 matching over 10 bases. V gave up 6 bases and J gave up 2 bases; unmatched junction bases: 3. CDR3 length: 14 amino acids. CDR3 DNA: TGTGCCAGCAGGGGGACAGGGGACAACTATGGCTACACCTTC. Translating it yields CASRGTGDNYGYTF.